These 2 T cell receptor beta chains were sequenced from one sample in a study of CXCR3-negative and CXCR3-positive naive CD8 T cells. Libraries were UMI-labeled 5' RACE TRB cDNA. Following a re-call of the 5' RACE reads, TCRdb has one entry per CDR3 protein and lacks DNA. This table holds about 56,000 distinct CDR3 sequences. The sequenced material came from memory CD8+ T cells from blood. The receptors here all came from a human donor in good health. Some clones in this sample may be carry-over from other donors' samples.

V gene TRBV7-9 combines with J gene TRBJ2-1. Looked up from germline, CDR1 is SEHNR and CDR2 is FQNEAQ (reference sequence). This CDR3 is built from 15 residues. CDR3 sequence: CASSLVQATYNEQFF.

The chain joins TRBV29-1 to TRBJ1-2; the D call of TRBD1 rests on TCRdb alone, since no DNA is present to check it. CDR3 size: 15 residues. Germline V lookup: CDR1 SQVTM, CDR2 ANQGSEA. CDR3 loop: CSVEGGFRQGGGYTF.